This entry lists 15 T cell receptor beta chains sequenced from one sample in a study of shared clonotypes between healthy human individuals. Profiling relied on immunoSEQ multiplex PCR, and the TCRdb table lists in-frame clones only, not all of them. The sample includes over 1.5 million clones, 95% to 99% of them seen just once. Material for sequencing was naive CD4+ T cells sorted from blood. Subset: CD45RA+ positively selected. The receptors come from a man aged 25 to 40 in good health.

The chain links TRBV6-5 to TRBJ2-7, with no clear D. Trimming took 4 bases from V and 3 from J, leaving 10 bases between them. The CDR3 sequence is 13 residues long. The germline V gene encodes CDR1 MNHEY and CDR2 SVGAGI. CDR3: CASSFLGYYEQYF. In DNA form, the CDR3 reads TGTGCCAGCAGTTTCTTGGGTTACTACGAGCAGTACTTC.

This chain uses TRBV10-2 with TRBJ1-2; D gene uncertain. CDR3 length: 13 residues. Germline-derived CDR1 and CDR2 are WSHSY and SAAADI. With 3 bases removed from V and 8 bases from J, the gap between germline ends came to 13 bases. The CDR3 sequence: CASSDVGRHGYTF. The CDR3 nucleotides are TGCGCCAGCAGTGACGTCGGGCGCCACGGCTACACCTTC.

The rearrangement joins TRBV5-1 to TRBJ2-3, with D unclear. CDR3 length equals 15 residues. CDR1 and CDR2 (germline): SGHRS, YFSETQ. The V end was cut by 4 bases, the J end by 0 bases, with 12 bases between. The CDR3 nucleotides are TGCGCCAGCAGCCCCCTAATGTCTAGCACAGATACGCAGTATTTT. Translating it yields CASSPLMSSTDTQYF. Full variable domain (missing parts from reference TRBV5-1 and TRBJ2-3): KAGVTQTPRYLIKTRGQQVTLSCSPISGHRSVSWYQQTPGQGLQFLFEYFSETQRNKGNFPGRFSGRQFSNSRSEMNVSTLELGDSALYLCASSPLMSSTDTQYFGPGTRLTVL.

Concerning this clone itself: Other DNA variants within this sample encode the same CDR3. The chain joins TRBV6-5 to TRBJ1-1; D gene uncertain. This CDR3 has 13 residues. Germline loops: CDR1 MNHEY, CDR2 SVGAGI. Trimming removed 3 bases at V and 8 bases at J, with 13 bases between. In nucleotides, the CDR3 is TGTGCCAGCAGTTATTCCCCCGGCGGGGAAGCTTTCTTT. This gives the protein CASSYSPGGEAFF.

The chain couples TRBV2 to TRBJ1-2; TRBD1 might be the D (5 bases). The ends were cut back, 2 bases at V and 2 bases at J, with 9 bases in the middle. The CDR3 has 14 residues. The germline gives CDR1 SNHLY, CDR2 FYNNEI. The CDR3 coding sequence is TGTGCCAGCAGTGAACAGGGACTAAACTATGGCTACACCTTC. Amino acids: CASSEQGLNYGYTF.

V is TRBV6-5 and J is TRBJ1-4; D is unresolved. The CDR3 is 12 residues long. V lost 6 bases, J lost 11 bases, and 13 bases lay in between. Germline CDR1 is MNHEY and CDR2 is SVGAGI. In DNA form, the CDR3 reads TGTGCCAGCAGCTCTCACGGTGGGAAACTGTTTTTT. Translating it yields CASSSHGGKLFF.

V and J are TRBV2 and TRBJ1-3; 7 bases align to TRBD1. V was clipped by 2 bases and J by 0 bases; unmatched bases: 4. CDR3 length: 16 residues. In germline, CDR1 is SNHLY, CDR2 FYNNEI. DNA for the CDR3: TGTGCCAGCAGTGAAACAGGGGCAAGCTCTGGAAACACCATATATTTT. Residues: CASSETGASSGNTIYF.

This chain uses TRBV2 with TRBJ1-2; D unresolved. CDR3 length equals 12 residues. The germline CDR1 and CDR2 sequences are SNHLY and FYNNEI. V dropped 1 base and J dropped 7 bases, with 7 bases sitting between them. The CDR3: CASSEGVSGYTF. DNA for the CDR3: TGTGCCAGCAGTGAAGGGGTCAGTGGCTACACCTTC.

This clone has just one count. V is TRBV9 and J is TRBJ1-5, with 7 bases that match TRBD1. J lost 0 bases, V lost 4 bases, and 4 bases had no gene match. The CDR3 runs 15 residues. The V gene's germline CDR1 is SGDLS and CDR2 YYNGEE. The DNA of the CDR3 is TGTGCCAGCAGCCCAGGGGGTCATAGCAATCAGCCCCAGCATTTT. This encodes CASSPGGHSNQPQHF.

This clone has a single count. CDR3 DNA: TGCGCCAGCAGCTTGTACGGGGAAGGATACACCGGGGAGCTGTTTTTT. It translates to CASSLYGEGYTGELFF. The V and J genes are TRBV5-1 and TRBJ2-2; D may be TRBD2 (5 bases). Germline lookup yields CDR1 SGHRS and CDR2 YFSETQ. The CDR3 loop spans 16 amino acids. The V end lost 1 base, the J end lost 3 bases, and 13 bases lay between the germline ends. Looking up the rest from reference TRBV5-1 and TRBJ2-2 gives the full variable domain: KAGVTQTPRYLIKTRGQQVTLSCSPISGHRSVSWYQQTPGQGLQFLFEYFSETQRNKGNFPGRFSGRQFSNSRSEMNVSTLELGDSALYLCASSLYGEGYTGELFFGEGSRLTVL.

This chain links TRBV9 with TRBJ2-5, with 14 bases fitting TRBD2. Unmatched junction bases numbered 5, after V lost 2 bases and J lost 5 bases. The germline CDR1 and CDR2 sequences are SGDLS and YYNGEE. The CDR3 covers 16 residues. Here the CDR3 reads CASSVGTSGSAETQYF. In nucleotides, the CDR3 is TGTGCCAGCAGCGTCGGGACTAGCGGGAGTGCGGAGACCCAGTACTTC.

This sequence joins TRBV15 and TRBJ2-1; D is unresolved. Trimming removed 5 bases from V and 8 bases from J, with 19 bases in between. This CDR3 is 15 amino acids long. Germline V CDR1 and CDR2: LNHNV, YYDKDF (reference sequence). The CDR3 region is CATSSQFDGRDEQFF. DNA for the CDR3: TGTGCCACCAGCTCGCAATTTGACGGTCGGGATGAGCAGTTCTTC.

The rearrangement links TRBV2 to TRBJ1-4, with 12 positions matching TRBD1. Looked up from germline, CDR1 is SNHLY and CDR2 is FYNNEI. There are 17 residues in the CDR3. V trimming: 3 bases; J trimming: 8 bases; junction bases outside the gene matches: 10. CDR3 coding DNA: TGTGCCAGCAGTGAGCCGGGGACAGGGGGCTCTGGGGAAAAACTGTTTTTT. Translated, it gives CASSEPGTGGSGEKLFF.

CDR3 region: CASSQGQGRVSLPQHF. The DNA of the CDR3 is TGTGCCAGCTCACAAGGACAGGGGAGGGTCAGTTTGCCCCAGCATTTT. J is TRBJ1-5 and V is TRBV18; 9 positions match TRBD1. The V gene end was trimmed by 4 bases and the J gene end by 9 bases; junction bases not matched to a gene: 13. This CDR3 has 16 amino acids. CDR1 is KGHSH, CDR2 LQKENI, per germline.

This chain joins TRBV9 and TRBJ2-3; D perhaps matches TRBD1 (6 bases). Germline V gene sequence: CDR1 SGDLS, CDR2 YYNGEE. The V end lost 4 bases, the J end lost 2 bases, and 11 bases lay between the germline ends. The CDR3 runs 14 residues. Here the CDR3 reads CASSSGQITDTQYF. In nucleotides, the CDR3 is TGTGCCAGCAGCTCAGGACAGATCACAGATACGCAGTATTTT.